This T cell receptor beta chain was profiled in a study of tumour-infiltrating T cells in Burkitt lymphoma. As for the study in general: All epidemiological Burkitt lymphoma subtypes were represented in the cohort. Overall and progression-free survival were predicted by productive clonality. Findings and limits, study-wide: Several public clonotypes recurred in numerous Burkitt lymphoma patients.

This clone is medium-sized within its sample. The antigen is undetermined. V dropped 6 bases and J dropped 0 bases, with 9 bases sitting between them. Germline CDR1 reads MNHEY; CDR2 reads SVGAGI. This CDR3 comprises 13 residues. Produced via immunoSEQ multiplex PCR; TCRdb's table is partial and in-frame only. The top ten hold roughly 24% of the sample, which has roughly 4,700 clones, roughly an eighth seen once. The sample taken for sequencing was tumor tissue. The rearrangement links TRBV6-5 to TRBJ2-7; D gene ambiguous. The sequence came from a human donor with Burkitt lymphoma. The CDR3 bases are TGTGCCAGCAGGCCGGGTTCCTCCTACGAGCAGTACTTC. Amino acids: CASRPGSSYEQYF.